This T cell receptor beta chain appears in the sequencing data of a study of T cell responses to AZD1222 COVID-19 vaccine. Points from the study as a whole: Elevations in Spike-specific TCR breadth and depth followed administration of two AZD1222 doses.

The table came from immunoSEQ multiplex PCR; TCRdb's copy has only in-frame clones and leaves some out. The sample carries roughly 150,000 clones, about 91% recorded once. Turning to this clone: Its antigen is unidentified.

This CDR3 is built from 16 residues. Germline V gene sequence: CDR1 KGHSH, CDR2 LQKENI. The junction had 10 bases not matched to a gene; V was cut back by 1 base and J by 8 bases. This TCR was sampled from an adult who received the AZD1222 COVID-19 vaccine. The chain uses TRBV18 and TRBJ2-1, with 8 positions matching TRBD2. The specimen comprised peripheral blood, sampled 28 days after the second AZD1222 dose. The CDR3 region is CASSPQSGGPLDEQFF. The CDR3 DNA reads as TGTGCCAGCTCACCACAAAGCGGGGGACCTTTGGATGAGCAGTTCTTC.